Below are 7 T cell receptor beta chains sequenced from a single sample in a study of cytomegalovirus exposure and HLA in healthy donors. Primers for the PCR totalled 60 Vbeta and 13 Jbeta. Only in-frame clones appear in the TCRdb table, and some are missing; sequencing was by immunoSEQ multiplex PCR. This table holds 150,000 to 180,000 clones, about 70% found once. Sequenced sample: PBMCs. Receptors originate from a man aged 18 to 35 in good health and CMV-seronegative.

V usage is TRBV19 and J usage is TRBJ1-3, with 8 nucleotides matching TRBD1. CDR1 and CDR2 (germline): LNHDA, SQIVND (reference sequence). The CDR3 runs to 13 residues. With V trimmed by 5 bases and J by 4 bases, 1 base remained unmatched. The CDR3 coding sequence is TGTGCCAGTAGTGCAGGGGGCGGAAACACCATATATTTT. It specifies CASSAGGGNTIYF.

The chain couples TRBV9 to TRBJ1-4; D is perhaps TRBD1 (6 bases). The germline V gene has CDR1 SGDLS and CDR2 YYNGEE. The CDR3 spans 14 residues. With 1 base removed from V and 7 bases from J, the gap between germline ends came to 11 bases. The CDR3 region has the DNA TGTGCCAGCAGCGTATCACGGGGGGCTGAAAAACTGTTTTTT. It encodes CASSVSRGAEKLFF.

The chain is built from TRBV2 and TRBJ2-5; the match to TRBD1 covers 7 bases. The CDR3 is 17 residues long. After removal of 3 bases from V and 0 bases from J, the junction contained 10 bases not matched to a gene. From germline, CDR1 is SNHLY and CDR2 FYNNEI. The CDR3 DNA sequence: TGTGCCAGCAGTGAGCCTCCTTGGACAGGCCACCAAGAGACCCAGTACTTC. It translates to CASSEPPWTGHQETQYF.

This rearrangement joins TRBV5-4 to TRBJ2-4, with D possibly being TRBD2 (6 bases). The CDR3 contains 16 residues. Between the trimmed V and J ends, which lost 0 bases and 0 bases, there was a span of 10 bases. Per the germline V gene, CDR1 is SGHNT and CDR2 is YYREEE (reference sequence). CDR3 protein: CASSLAGGLAKNIQYF. The CDR3, as DNA: TGTGCCAGCAGCTTGGCCGGGGGACTAGCCAAAAACATTCAGTACTTC.

J is TRBJ1-5 and V is TRBV6-6, with D possibly being TRBD1 (5 bases). The CDR3 runs to 13 residues. Germline loops: CDR1 MNHNY, CDR2 SVGAGI (reference sequence). Trimming stripped 7 bases from V and 7 bases from J, with 14 bases between. In DNA, the CDR3 is TGTGCCAGCACCCCAGCAGGGATACAGCCCCAGCATTTT. Translated, it gives CASTPAGIQPQHF.

The CDR3 nucleotides read TGCGCCAGCATCCGAACGCGGGGGGCGAACACCGGGGAGCTGTTTTTT. Protein sequence: CASIRTRGANTGELFF. The rearrangement uses TRBV23-1 and TRBJ2-2; 8 bases fit TRBD2. TRBV23-1 is an ORF for which the function is uncertain. Trimming cost V 7 bases and J 0 bases; bases outside gene matches: 7. The CDR3 is made up of 16 amino acids.

This clone has more than one count but fewer than ten. V and J are TRBV7-9 and TRBJ1-4; 7 bases match TRBD1. The germline gives CDR1 SEHNR, CDR2 FQNEAQ (reference sequence). The CDR3 is made up of 14 amino acids. V dropped 5 bases and J dropped 8; count of bases not matched to a gene: 8. The CDR3 sequence is CASSPQGVGEKLFF. The DNA for the CDR3 is TGTGCCAGCAGCCCTCAGGGGGTTGGAGAAAAACTGTTTTTT.